This T cell receptor (beta chain) originates from a study of shared clonotypes between healthy human individuals. It was about 0.3 ug DNA, some 33,000 T cell genomes, that went into each replicate PCR of unsorted PBMC. In the original workflow: Junction-only sequences without quality scores were provided by ImmunoSEQ, so filtering was different. Sequencing used immunoSEQ multiplex PCR; TCRdb keeps in-frame clones, though not all of them. V and J calls and clone size are copied from that table; D and trimming were computed from the DNA. The sample includes hundreds of thousands of clones, 79% of them seen just once. V was pared by 5 bases and J by 4 bases, with 11 bases between. The germline CDR1 and CDR2 sequences are MDHEN and SYDVKM. The CDR3 consists of 13 residues. Roughly 81 million PBMCs per unsorted sample were used for genomic DNA.

J is TRBJ1-2 and V is TRBV28; unclear D gene. The TCR was taken from a woman aged 40 to 50 in good health. Some clones in this sample may be carry-over from other donors' samples. The sequenced material came from PBMCs. CDR3 nucleotides: TGTGCCAGCAGTCCTGGTTGGGTCTATGGCTACACCTTC. Residues: CASSPGWVYGYTF.